A selection of T cell receptor beta chains follows, all from one sample in a study of graft-versus-host responses after intestinal transplantation. Some clones are missing from TCRdb's copy, which holds only in-frame ones; the method was immunoSEQ multiplex PCR. The table includes more than 4,000 clones, 85% to 90% detected once. Specimen: ileum tissue, collected 156 days after intestinal transplant. The receptors stem from a human patient who received an intestinal transplant, so some T cells may come from the graft donor. Each CDR3 is given with its conserved first and last residue. The order of the fields is D gene, J gene, V gene, CDR3 protein, CDR3 DNA. A D gene is named only where the DNA matches it firmly.

D gene: -
J gene: TRBJ1-1
V gene: TRBV7-2
CDR3 protein: CASSWSGTEAFF
CDR3 DNA: TGTGCCAGCAGCTGGTCGGGCACTGAAGCTTTCTTT

D gene: TRBD1
J gene: TRBJ2-7
V gene: TRBV9
CDR3 protein: CASSVGGQAYEQYF
CDR3 DNA: TGTGCCAGCAGCGTAGGGGGACAGGCCTACGAGCAGTACTTC

D gene: -
J gene: TRBJ2-3
V gene: TRBV9
CDR3 protein: CASSVGLTDTQYF
CDR3 DNA: TGTGCCAGCAGCGTAGGACTAACAGATACGCAGTATTTT

D gene: TRBD2
J gene: TRBJ2-1
V gene: TRBV6-5
CDR3 protein: CASSSGGEQFF
CDR3 DNA: TGTGCCAGCAGCTCGGGAGGTGAGCAGTTCTTC

D gene: TRBD1
J gene: TRBJ1-4
V gene: TRBV27
CDR3 protein: CATAYKDRDEKLFF
CDR3 DNA: TGTGCCACCGCATACAAGGACAGGGACGAAAAACTGTTTTTT

D gene: TRBD1
J gene: TRBJ2-1
V gene: TRBV5-1
CDR3 protein: CASSYGTGRAYNEQFF
CDR3 DNA: TGCGCCAGCAGTTATGGGACAGGGAGGGCCTACAATGAGCAGTTCTTC

D gene: -
J gene: TRBJ1-2
V gene: TRBV20-1
CDR3 protein: CSADLRGYTF
CDR3 DNA: TGCAGTGCGGACTTACGTGGCTACACCTTC

D gene: -
J gene: TRBJ2-7
V gene: TRBV7-9
CDR3 protein: CAIQGRVSSYEQYF
CDR3 DNA: TGTGCCATACAGGGGAGGGTTAGCTCCTACGAGCAGTACTTC

D gene: TRBD1
J gene: TRBJ1-5
V gene: TRBV28
CDR3 protein: CASSTLRGSTYSNQPQHF
CDR3 DNA: TGTGCCAGCAGTACTCTCAGGGGGTCAACTTATAGCAATCAGCCCCAGCATTTT

D gene: -
J gene: TRBJ1-1
V gene: TRBV5-4
CDR3 protein: CASSLPRTQNTEAFF
CDR3 DNA: TGTGCCAGCAGCCTGCCGCGTACCCAGAACACTGAAGCTTTCTTT

D gene: TRBD2
J gene: TRBJ2-1
V gene: TRBV7-9
CDR3 protein: CASSPGLATYNEQFF
CDR3 DNA: TGTGCCAGCAGCCCGGGACTAGCCACGTACAATGAGCAGTTCTTC

D gene: TRBD1
J gene: TRBJ2-5
V gene: TRBV6-4
CDR3 protein: CASSATGQETQYF
CDR3 DNA: TGTGCCAGCAGCGCGACAGGGCAAGAGACCCAGTACTTC

D gene: -
J gene: TRBJ2-1
V gene: TRBV10-1
CDR3 protein: CASSESTFANSYNEQFF
CDR3 DNA: TGCGCCAGCAGTGAGTCGACGTTTGCTAATTCCTACAATGAGCAGTTCTTC